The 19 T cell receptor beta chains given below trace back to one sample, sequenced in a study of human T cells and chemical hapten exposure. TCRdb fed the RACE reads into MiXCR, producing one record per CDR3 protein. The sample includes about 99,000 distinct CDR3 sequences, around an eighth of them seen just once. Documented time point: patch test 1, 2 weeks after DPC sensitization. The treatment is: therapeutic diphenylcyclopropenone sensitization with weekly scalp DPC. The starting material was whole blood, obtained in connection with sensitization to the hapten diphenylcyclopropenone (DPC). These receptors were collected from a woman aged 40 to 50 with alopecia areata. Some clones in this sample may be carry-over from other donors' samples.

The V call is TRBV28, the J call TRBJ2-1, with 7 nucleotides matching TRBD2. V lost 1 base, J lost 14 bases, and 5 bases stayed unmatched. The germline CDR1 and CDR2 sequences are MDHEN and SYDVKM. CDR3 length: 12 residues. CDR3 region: CASSLSGEGKFF. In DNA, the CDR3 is TGTGCCAGCAGTTTATCTGGGGAGGGAAAGTTCTTC.

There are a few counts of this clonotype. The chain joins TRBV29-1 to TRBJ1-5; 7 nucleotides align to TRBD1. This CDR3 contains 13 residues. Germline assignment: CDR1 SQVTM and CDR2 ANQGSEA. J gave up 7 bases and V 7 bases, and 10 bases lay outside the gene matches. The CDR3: CSANTGVGQPQHF. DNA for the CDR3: TGCAGCGCTAATACAGGGGTGGGCCAGCCCCAGCATTTT.

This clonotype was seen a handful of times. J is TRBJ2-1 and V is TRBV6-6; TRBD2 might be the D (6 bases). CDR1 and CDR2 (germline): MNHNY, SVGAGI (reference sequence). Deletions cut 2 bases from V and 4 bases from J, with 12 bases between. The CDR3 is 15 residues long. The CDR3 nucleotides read TGTGCCAGCAGTTACGGTAGCGGAGATTACAATGAGCAGTTCTTC. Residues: CASSYGSGDYNEQFF.

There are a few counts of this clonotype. DNA for the CDR3: TGTGCCAGCAGCCCGACAGGGGGTGGCACCGGGGAGCTGTTTTTT. Translating it yields CASSPTGGGTGELFF. The rearrangement joins TRBV28 to TRBJ2-2, with TRBD1 matching over 9 bases. The ends lost 6 bases at V and 4 bases at J; junction bases unmatched: 6. This CDR3 comprises 15 residues. The germline V gene has CDR1 MDHEN and CDR2 SYDVKM.

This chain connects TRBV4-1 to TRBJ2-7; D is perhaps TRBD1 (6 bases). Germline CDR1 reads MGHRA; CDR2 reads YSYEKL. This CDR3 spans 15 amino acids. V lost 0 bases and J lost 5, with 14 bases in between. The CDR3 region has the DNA TGCGCCAGCAGCCAAGAAGGCGTCAGGGGCCACGAGCAGTACTTC. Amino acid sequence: CASSQEGVRGHEQYF.

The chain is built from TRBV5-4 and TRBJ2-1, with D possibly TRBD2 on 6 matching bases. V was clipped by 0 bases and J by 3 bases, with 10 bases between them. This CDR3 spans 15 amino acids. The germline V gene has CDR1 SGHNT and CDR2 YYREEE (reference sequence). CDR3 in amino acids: CASSLDGSGYNEQFF. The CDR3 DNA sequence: TGTGCCAGCAGCTTGGATGGTAGCGGCTACAATGAGCAGTTCTTC.

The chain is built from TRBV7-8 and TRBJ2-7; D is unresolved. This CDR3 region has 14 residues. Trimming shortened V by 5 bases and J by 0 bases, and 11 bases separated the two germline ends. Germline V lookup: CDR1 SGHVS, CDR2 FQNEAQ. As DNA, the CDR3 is TGTGCCAGCAGCCCCTCCAACCCCTCCTACGAGCAGTACTTC. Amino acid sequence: CASSPSNPSYEQYF.

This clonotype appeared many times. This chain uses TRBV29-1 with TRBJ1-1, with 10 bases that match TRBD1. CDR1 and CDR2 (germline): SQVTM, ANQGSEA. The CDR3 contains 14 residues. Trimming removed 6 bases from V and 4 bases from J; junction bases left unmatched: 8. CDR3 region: CSVEGTGVFTEAFF. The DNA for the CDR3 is TGCAGCGTCGAGGGGACAGGGGTTTTCACTGAAGCTTTCTTT.

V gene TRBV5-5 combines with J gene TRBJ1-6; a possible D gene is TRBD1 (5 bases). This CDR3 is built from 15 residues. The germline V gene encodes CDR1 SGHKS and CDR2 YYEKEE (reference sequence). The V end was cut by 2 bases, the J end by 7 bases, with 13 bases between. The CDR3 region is CASSFQWGINSPLHF. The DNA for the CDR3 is TGTGCCAGCAGCTTCCAATGGGGGATCAATTCACCCCTCCACTTT.

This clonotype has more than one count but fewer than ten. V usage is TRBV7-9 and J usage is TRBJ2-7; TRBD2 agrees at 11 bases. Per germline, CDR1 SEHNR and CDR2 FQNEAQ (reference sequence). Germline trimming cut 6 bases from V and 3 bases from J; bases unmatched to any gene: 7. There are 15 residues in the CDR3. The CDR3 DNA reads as TGTGCCAGCAGACACCCTAGCGGGAGGAACTACGAGCAGTACTTC. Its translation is CASRHPSGRNYEQYF.

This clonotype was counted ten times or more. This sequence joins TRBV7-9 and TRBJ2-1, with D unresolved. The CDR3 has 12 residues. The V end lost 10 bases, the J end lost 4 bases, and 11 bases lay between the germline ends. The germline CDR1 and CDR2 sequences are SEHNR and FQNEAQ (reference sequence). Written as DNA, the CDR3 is TGTGCCATTGTGTCACTTTACAATGAGCAGTTCTTC. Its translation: CAIVSLYNEQFF. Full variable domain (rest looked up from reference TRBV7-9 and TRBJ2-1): DTGVSQNPRHKITKRGQNVTFRCDPISEHNRLYWYRQTLGQGPEFLTYFQNEAQLEKSRLLSDRFSAERPKGSFSTLEIQRTEQGDSAMYLCAIVSLYNEQFFGPGTRLTVL.

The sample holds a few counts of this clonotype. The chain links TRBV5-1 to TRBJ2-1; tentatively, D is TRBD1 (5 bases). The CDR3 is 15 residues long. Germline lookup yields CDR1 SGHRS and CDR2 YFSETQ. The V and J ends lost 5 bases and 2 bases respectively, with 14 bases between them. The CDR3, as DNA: TGCGCCAGCAGACCAGACAGCATTACCTACAATGAGCAGTTCTTC. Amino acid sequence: CASRPDSITYNEQFF.

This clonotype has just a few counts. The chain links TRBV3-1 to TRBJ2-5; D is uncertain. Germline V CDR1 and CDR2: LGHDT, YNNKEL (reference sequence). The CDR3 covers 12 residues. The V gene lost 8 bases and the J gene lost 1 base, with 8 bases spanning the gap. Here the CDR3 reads CASGRIQETQYF. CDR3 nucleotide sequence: TGTGCCAGCGGACGGATCCAAGAGACCCAGTACTTC.

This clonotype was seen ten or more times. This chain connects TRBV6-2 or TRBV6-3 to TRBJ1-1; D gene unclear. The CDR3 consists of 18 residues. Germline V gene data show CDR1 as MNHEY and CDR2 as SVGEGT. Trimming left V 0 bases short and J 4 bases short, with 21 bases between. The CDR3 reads CASSYSNWPAGLGTEAFF. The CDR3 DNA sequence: TGTGCCAGCAGTTACTCGAATTGGCCGGCCGGGTTGGGCACTGAAGCTTTCTTT.

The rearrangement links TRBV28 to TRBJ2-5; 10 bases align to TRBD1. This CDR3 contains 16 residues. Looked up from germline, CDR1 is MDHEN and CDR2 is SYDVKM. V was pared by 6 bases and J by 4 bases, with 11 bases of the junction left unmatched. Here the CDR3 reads CASRPRDRGRRETQYF. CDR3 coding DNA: TGTGCCAGCAGGCCTCGGGACAGGGGTCGGCGAGAGACCCAGTACTTC. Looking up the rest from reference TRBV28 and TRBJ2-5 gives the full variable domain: DVKVTQSSRYLVKRTGEKVFLECVQDMDHENMFWYRQDPGLGLRLIYFSYDVKMKEKGDIPEGYSVSREKKERFSLILESASTNQTSMYLCASRPRDRGRRETQYFGPGTRLLVL.

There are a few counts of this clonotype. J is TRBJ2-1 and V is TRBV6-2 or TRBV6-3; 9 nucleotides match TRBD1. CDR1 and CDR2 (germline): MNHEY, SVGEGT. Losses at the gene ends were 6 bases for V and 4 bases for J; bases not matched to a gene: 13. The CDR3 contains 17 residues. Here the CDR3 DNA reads TGTGCCAGCAGACGAACAGGGGGCCACCCCCGATACAATGAGCAGTTCTTC. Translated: CASRRTGGHPRYNEQFF.

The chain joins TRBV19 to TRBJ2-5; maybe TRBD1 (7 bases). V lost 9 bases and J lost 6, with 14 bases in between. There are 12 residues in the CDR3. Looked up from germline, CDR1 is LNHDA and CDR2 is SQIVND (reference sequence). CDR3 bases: TGTGCCAGGACAGGGACTCTAAAGACCCAGTACTTC. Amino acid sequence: CARTGTLKTQYF.

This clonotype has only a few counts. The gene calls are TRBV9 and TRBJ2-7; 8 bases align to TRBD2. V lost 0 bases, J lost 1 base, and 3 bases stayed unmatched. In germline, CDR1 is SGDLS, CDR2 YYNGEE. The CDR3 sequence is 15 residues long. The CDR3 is CASSVGGGRSYEQYF. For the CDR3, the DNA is TGTGCCAGCAGCGTAGGTGGCGGGAGGTCCTACGAGCAGTACTTC.

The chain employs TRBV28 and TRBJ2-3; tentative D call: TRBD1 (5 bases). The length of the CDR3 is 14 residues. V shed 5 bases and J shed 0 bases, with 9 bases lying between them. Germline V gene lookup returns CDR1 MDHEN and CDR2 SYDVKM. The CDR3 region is CASSPDMSTDTQYF. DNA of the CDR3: TGTGCCAGCAGTCCGGACATGAGCACAGATACGCAGTATTTT.